This is a list of T cell receptor beta chains from one sample in a study of blood T cell repertoires in COVID-19. The data were produced by immunoSEQ multiplex PCR, yet TCRdb's version contains in-frame clones alone and is incomplete. Found here are about 290,000 clones, 75% to 90% of them singletons; the top ten hold approximately 1.5%. The sequencing input was PBMCs or T cells enriched from blood (not recorded which). The receptor set was obtained from a woman in her thirties or forties who had recovered from COVID-19. CDR3s include the opening cysteine and the closing phenylalanine or tryptophan. Fields, in order: D gene, J gene, clone size, V gene, CDR3 protein, CDR3 DNA. D genes are given only for firm matches. Not every row has a clone size; where given, it reads once, few, many or a size class.

D gene: TRBD1; J gene: TRBJ1-1; clone size: -; V gene: TRBV11-2; CDR3 protein: CASSFGLRTGENTEAFF; CDR3 DNA: TGTGCCAGCAGCTTTGGATTAAGGACAGGGGAGAACACTGAAGCTTTCTTT
D gene: -; J gene: TRBJ1-5; clone size: few; V gene: TRBV6-2/TRBV6-3; CDR3 protein: CASSYPSGSVGQPQHF; CDR3 DNA: TGTGCCAGCAGTTACCCCAGCGGGAGCGTAGGGCAGCCCCAGCATTTT
D gene: -; J gene: TRBJ2-6; clone size: -; V gene: TRBV28; CDR3 protein: CASSRSDSGANVLTF; CDR3 DNA: TGTGCCAGCAGTCGGAGCGACTCTGGGGCCAACGTCCTGACTTTC
D gene: TRBD1; J gene: TRBJ2-5; clone size: -; V gene: TRBV5-4; CDR3 protein: CASSSRGSSGTQYF; CDR3 DNA: TGTGCCAGCAGCTCCAGGGGGTCGAGTGGGACCCAGTACTTC
D gene: TRBD2; J gene: TRBJ2-5; clone size: -; V gene: TRBV5-4; CDR3 protein: CASSPLSSGSFETQYF; CDR3 DNA: TGTGCCAGCAGCCCGTTGTCCAGCGGGAGTTTTGAGACCCAGTACTTC
D gene: -; J gene: TRBJ1-2; clone size: -; V gene: TRBV11-2; CDR3 protein: CASSLVGPEARDGYTF; CDR3 DNA: TGTGCCAGCAGCTTAGTGGGGCCAGAGGCTCGCGATGGCTACACCTTC
D gene: -; J gene: TRBJ2-1; clone size: -; V gene: TRBV6-2/TRBV6-3; CDR3 protein: CASSYSRRADNEQFF; CDR3 DNA: TGTGCCAGCAGTTACTCGCGGCGGGCCGACAATGAGCAGTTCTTC
D gene: TRBD1; J gene: TRBJ1-2; clone size: -; V gene: TRBV7-9; CDR3 protein: CASGRRGQGNPYGYTF; CDR3 DNA: TGTGCCAGCGGGAGGCGGGGACAGGGGAATCCCTATGGCTACACCTTC
D gene: -; J gene: TRBJ1-1; clone size: -; V gene: TRBV7-8; CDR3 protein: CASSSRQREAFF; CDR3 DNA: TGTGCCAGCAGCTCGCGACAGCGTGAAGCTTTCTTT
D gene: TRBD2; J gene: TRBJ2-1; clone size: -; V gene: TRBV5-1; CDR3 protein: CASSFGLGTTYNEQFF; CDR3 DNA: TGCGCCAGCAGCTTTGGGTTGGGGACTACCTACAATGAGCAGTTCTTC
D gene: -; J gene: TRBJ1-4; clone size: -; V gene: TRBV5-1; CDR3 protein: CASSFRGPNEKLFF; CDR3 DNA: TGCGCCAGCAGCTTTCGAGGGCCTAATGAAAAACTGTTTTTT
D gene: TRBD2; J gene: TRBJ2-1; clone size: -; V gene: TRBV6-4; CDR3 protein: CASSAQTSGRYNEQFF; CDR3 DNA: TGTGCCAGCAGTGCCCAGACTAGCGGGAGGTACAATGAGCAGTTCTTC
D gene: -; J gene: TRBJ1-2; clone size: -; V gene: TRBV6-5; CDR3 protein: CASSTDYTGNYGYTF; CDR3 DNA: TGTGCCAGCAGTACGGATTATACAGGGAACTATGGCTACACCTTC
D gene: -; J gene: TRBJ1-3; clone size: -; V gene: TRBV7-2; CDR3 protein: CASSLFRAISNTIYF; CDR3 DNA: TGTGCCAGCAGCTTATTCAGGGCCATCTCAAACACCATATATTTT
D gene: -; J gene: TRBJ1-2; clone size: -; V gene: TRBV4-1; CDR3 protein: CASSQDPKRRKDYTF; CDR3 DNA: TGCGCCAGCAGCCAAGACCCGAAGCGACGGAAAGACTACACCTTC
D gene: -; J gene: TRBJ2-7; clone size: -; V gene: TRBV18; CDR3 protein: CASSPRWQGITYEQYF; CDR3 DNA: TGTGCCAGCTCACCGCGTTGGCAGGGGATAACCTACGAGCAGTACTTC
D gene: TRBD1; J gene: TRBJ1-2; clone size: -; V gene: TRBV6-5; CDR3 protein: CASREPGQGADGYTF; CDR3 DNA: TGTGCCAGCAGAGAGCCGGGACAGGGGGCTGATGGCTACACCTTC
D gene: -; J gene: TRBJ1-2; clone size: once; V gene: TRBV20-1; CDR3 protein: CSARDRGGYTF; CDR3 DNA: TGCAGTGCTAGAGATAGAGGGGGCTACACCTTC
D gene: -; J gene: TRBJ2-1; clone size: -; V gene: TRBV7-9; CDR3 protein: CASSFLLATEQFF; CDR3 DNA: TGTGCCAGCAGCTTCCTTCTAGCGACCGAGCAGTTCTTC
D gene: -; J gene: TRBJ1-1; clone size: few; V gene: TRBV20-1; CDR3 protein: CSASQGLADTEAFF; CDR3 DNA: TGCAGTGCTAGTCAGGGGCTTGCGGACACTGAAGCTTTCTTT
D gene: -; J gene: TRBJ2-4; clone size: -; V gene: TRBV4-1; CDR3 protein: CASSQGHGTNRDIQYF; CDR3 DNA: TGCGCCAGCAGCCAAGGGCACGGGACTAACAGGGACATTCAGTACTTC
D gene: TRBD1; J gene: TRBJ1-1; clone size: -; V gene: TRBV3-1/TRBV3-2; CDR3 protein: CASSQGTGVEAFF; CDR3 DNA: TGTGCCAGCAGCCAAGGGACAGGGGTTGAAGCTTTCTTT
D gene: -; J gene: TRBJ2-5; clone size: -; V gene: TRBV18; CDR3 protein: CASSPVMVGASNSGPETQYF; CDR3 DNA: TGTGCCAGCTCACCCGTGATGGTTGGTGCGTCCAACAGTGGCCCAGAGACCCAGTACTTC
D gene: -; J gene: TRBJ1-6; clone size: -; V gene: TRBV7-3; CDR3 protein: CASSLSSGGVTYNSPLHF; CDR3 DNA: TGTGCCAGCAGCTTATCGTCGGGGGGAGTTACTTATAATTCACCCCTCCACTTT
D gene: -; J gene: TRBJ1-2; clone size: -; V gene: TRBV13; CDR3 protein: CASSLQSNYGYTF; CDR3 DNA: TGTGCCAGCAGCTTACAGTCTAACTATGGCTACACCTTC
D gene: -; J gene: TRBJ1-1; clone size: -; V gene: TRBV19; CDR3 protein: CASRTGIGHTEAFF; CDR3 DNA: TGTGCCAGTAGAACAGGGATTGGGCACACTGAAGCTTTCTTT
D gene: TRBD2; J gene: TRBJ2-1; clone size: -; V gene: TRBV10-1; CDR3 protein: CASPSAGGPNNEQFF; CDR3 DNA: TGCGCCAGCCCCTCAGCGGGAGGGCCGAACAATGAGCAGTTCTTC